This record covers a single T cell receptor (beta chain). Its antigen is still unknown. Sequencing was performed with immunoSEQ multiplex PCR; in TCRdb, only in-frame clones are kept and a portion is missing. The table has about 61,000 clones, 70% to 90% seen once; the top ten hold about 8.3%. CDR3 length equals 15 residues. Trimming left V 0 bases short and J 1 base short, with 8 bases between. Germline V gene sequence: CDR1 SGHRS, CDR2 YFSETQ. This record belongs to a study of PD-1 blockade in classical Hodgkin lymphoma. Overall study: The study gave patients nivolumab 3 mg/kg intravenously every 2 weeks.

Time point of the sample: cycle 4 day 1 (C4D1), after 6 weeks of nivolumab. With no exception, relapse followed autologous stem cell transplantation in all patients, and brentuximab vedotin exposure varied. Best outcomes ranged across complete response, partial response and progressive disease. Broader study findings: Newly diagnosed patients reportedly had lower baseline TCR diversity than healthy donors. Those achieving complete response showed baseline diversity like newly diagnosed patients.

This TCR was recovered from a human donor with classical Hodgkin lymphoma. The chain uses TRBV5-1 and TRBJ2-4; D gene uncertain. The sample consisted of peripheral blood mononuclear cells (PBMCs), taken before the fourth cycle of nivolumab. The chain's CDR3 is CASSLDPAAKNIQYF. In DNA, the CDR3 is TGCGCCAGCAGCTTGGACCCAGCCGCCAAAAACATTCAGTACTTC. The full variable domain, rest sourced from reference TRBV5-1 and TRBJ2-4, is KAGVTQTPRYLIKTRGQQVTLSCSPISGHRSVSWYQQTPGQGLQFLFEYFSETQRNKGNFPGRFSGRQFSNSRSEMNVSTLELGDSALYLCASSLDPAAKNIQYFGAGTRLSVL.